The clone carrying this T cell receptor beta chain has a handful of counts. The table came from immunoSEQ multiplex PCR; TCRdb's copy has only in-frame clones and leaves some out. The sample includes over a million clones, around 74% of them seen just once. These data are taken from a study of shared clonotypes between healthy human individuals. The CDR3 is 14 amino acids. CDR1 and CDR2 (germline): MNHEY, SVGAGI. V lost 5 bases, J lost 6 bases, and 4 bases stayed unmatched. The specimen was memory CD4+ T cells sorted from blood. As to subset: CD45RA-negative fraction. The gene calls are TRBV6-5 and TRBJ1-4; TRBD1 aligns across 9 bases. The clonotype originates from a man aged 18-30 years in good health. The CDR3 coding sequence is TGTGCCAGCAGTATCACAGGGGGCGATGAAAAACTGTTTTTT. Amino acid sequence: CASSITGGDEKLFF.